This T cell receptor (beta chain) was obtained from a study of blood T cell repertoires in COVID-19. Germline CDR1 MNHEY, CDR2 SVGEGT. CDR3 size: 14 residues. Trimming cost V 5 bases and J 3 bases; bases outside gene matches: 3. As processed by the authors: Amplification with reference gene primers provided the estimates of nucleated cell counts. Profiling relied on immunoSEQ multiplex PCR, and the TCRdb table lists in-frame clones only, not all of them. V and J calls plus clone size are reproduced from that table; the DNA served to infer D and trimming. In the table there are more than 300,000 clones, more than 75% of which are singletons.

This clonotype was sampled from a woman aged 30 to 39 with COVID-19, enrolled during active disease. Sequencing input: peripheral blood. This chain uses TRBV6-2 or TRBV6-3 with TRBJ1-5; the match to TRBD1 covers 8 bases. The CDR3 sequence: CASSRDRINQPQHF. In DNA, the CDR3 is TGTGCCAGCAGTCGGGACAGGATCAATCAGCCCCAGCATTTT.